What follows are 5 T cell receptor beta chains derived from one specimen sequenced in a study of blood T cell repertoires in COVID-19. Measured with immunoSEQ multiplex PCR; TCRdb has only the in-frame clones, and not every one. The table records over 150,000 clones, approximately 77% of them present only once. The sequencing input was peripheral blood. The receptors come from a woman of 80 years or more with active or convalescent COVID-19.

The CDR3 DNA follows: TGTGCCAGCAGCTTAGAGCCCAACTATGGCTACACCTTC. This encodes CASSLEPNYGYTF. The gene calls are TRBV7-9 and TRBJ1-2; D is unresolved. CDR1 is SEHNR, CDR2 FQNEAQ, per germline (reference sequence). This CDR3 region has 13 residues. The germline V and J ends were trimmed by 1 base and 2 bases, with 5 bases remaining between them. Filled out from reference TRBV7-9 and TRBJ1-2, the complete variable domain reads DTGVSQNPRHKITKRGQNVTFRCDPISEHNRLYWYRQTLGQGPEFLTYFQNEAQLEKSRLLSDRFSAERPKGSFSTLEIQRTEQGDSAMYLCASSLEPNYGYTFGSGTRLTVV.

V usage is TRBV5-1 and J usage is TRBJ2-1; 12 positions match TRBD2. Unmatched junction bases numbered 5, after V lost 1 base and J lost 3 bases. Germline values: CDR1 SGHRS, CDR2 YFSETQ. CDR3 length: 17 amino acids. For the CDR3, the DNA is TGCGCCAGCAGCTTGAGGATGACTAGCGGGGGCTACAATGAGCAGTTCTTC. Translating gives CASSLRMTSGGYNEQFF. The complete variable domain, with remaining parts taken from reference TRBV5-1 and TRBJ2-1, reads KAGVTQTPRYLIKTRGQQVTLSCSPISGHRSVSWYQQTPGQGLQFLFEYFSETQRNKGNFPGRFSGRQFSNSRSEMNVSTLELGDSALYLCASSLRMTSGGYNEQFFGPGTRLTVL.

This chain connects TRBV18 to TRBJ2-3; 8 bases agree with TRBD1. The CDR3 runs 17 residues. Germline values: CDR1 KGHSH, CDR2 LQKENI. After removal of 1 base from V and 1 base from J, the junction contained 7 bases not matched to a gene. This CDR3 reads CASSPRDPGQGTDTQYF. The CDR3 bases are TGTGCCAGCTCACCACGCGATCCGGGACAGGGCACAGATACGCAGTATTTT. The full variable domain, completed using reference TRBV18 and TRBJ2-3, is NAGVMQNPRHLVRRRGQEARLRCSPMKGHSHVYWYRQLPEEGLKFMVYLQKENIIDESGMPKERFSAEFPKEGPSILRIQQVVRGDSAAYFCASSPRDPGQGTDTQYFGPGTRLTVL.

The gene calls are TRBV18 and TRBJ2-7; no firm D call. The CDR3 sequence is 14 residues long. Trimming left V 0 bases short and J 7 bases short, with 13 bases between. Germline V gives CDR1 KGHSH, CDR2 LQKENI. The CDR3, as DNA: TGTGCCAGCTCACCACCGGTGTCGCTAGAGGAGCAGTACTTC. It is translated as CASSPPVSLEEQYF.

The rearrangement links TRBV9 to TRBJ1-2; D call uncertain. Germline V lookup: CDR1 SGDLS, CDR2 YYNGEE. The V end was cut by 6 bases, the J end by 0 bases, with 12 bases between. The CDR3 is 14 amino acids. CDR3 DNA: TGTGCCAGCACGAGGTCGGGAGCTAACTATGGCTACACCTTC. It yields the protein CASTRSGANYGYTF.